A single sample gave rise to the 30 T cell receptor beta chains below, sequenced in a study of blood T cell repertoires in COVID-19. Using immunoSEQ multiplex PCR, the repertoire was profiled, and TCRdb retains in-frame clones only, with some absent. The sample has about 130,000 clones, just under 85% seen once. The specimen was peripheral blood. The receptors stem from a woman between 45 and 65 years old with acute or convalescent COVID-19.

V and J are TRBV4-1 and TRBJ2-3; 10 bases map to TRBD2. The germline V gene encodes CDR1 MGHRA and CDR2 YSYEKL. The CDR3 sequence is 18 residues long. Germline trimming cut 5 bases from V and 5 bases from J; bases unmatched to any gene: 16. CDR3 amino acids: CASSATGSGGALRDTQYF. The CDR3 region has the DNA TGCGCCAGCAGCGCCACCGGGAGCGGGGGGGCCTTGAGAGATACGCAGTATTTT.

This rearrangement joins TRBV4-1 to TRBJ1-1, with 8 positions matching TRBD1. Germline CDR1 MGHRA, CDR2 YSYEKL. This CDR3 spans 19 amino acids. With V trimmed by 0 bases and J by 2 bases, 14 bases remained unmatched. CDR3 region: CASSQDYRGQGGYNTEAFF. CDR3 nucleotide sequence: TGCGCCAGCAGCCAAGATTACCGCGGACAGGGTGGGTATAACACTGAAGCTTTCTTT.

V is TRBV3-1 (or the pseudogene TRBV3-2) and J is TRBJ2-1; the D gene is possibly TRBD2 (6 bases). CDR1 is LGHDT and CDR2 is YNNKEL in the germline V gene (reference sequence). CDR3 length: 13 residues. The V end was cut by 1 base, the J end by 8 bases, with 9 bases between. The CDR3 region is CASSQGLDYEQFF. The DNA for the CDR3 is TGTGCCAGCAGCCAAGGACTAGACTATGAGCAGTTCTTC.

This chain links TRBV6-6 with TRBJ1-5, with D tentatively TRBD1 (5 bases). Trimming left V 6 bases short and J 9 bases short, with 12 bases between. CDR3 length: 12 amino acids. The germline V gene encodes CDR1 MNHNY and CDR2 SVGAGI (reference sequence). This chain's CDR3 is CASRTAQGPQHF. In DNA form, the CDR3 reads TGTGCCAGCAGGACAGCCCAAGGGCCCCAGCATTTT.

The chain links TRBV24-1 to TRBJ2-6, with a possible D match to TRBD1 (6 bases). Germline V gene lookup returns CDR1 KGHDR and CDR2 SFDVKD. The CDR3 totals 16 residues. Deletions cut 4 bases from V and 4 bases from J, with 13 bases between. The chain's CDR3 is CATSDMRGKGANVLTF. CDR3 DNA: TGTGCCACCAGTGACATGAGGGGGAAAGGGGCCAACGTCCTGACTTTC.

This clone has a handful of counts. J is TRBJ1-5 and V is TRBV6-5; 9 bases align to TRBD1. Germline V gives CDR1 MNHEY, CDR2 SVGAGI. The ends lost 7 bases at V and 6 bases at J; junction bases unmatched: 4. This CDR3 spans 13 amino acids. The CDR3 reads CASTTDRGQPQHF. The CDR3 DNA follows: TGTGCCAGCACTACGGACAGGGGTCAGCCCCAGCATTTT.

The chain joins TRBV15 to TRBJ2-7; D is possibly TRBD1 (6 bases). This CDR3 comprises 15 residues. Per germline, CDR1 LNHNV and CDR2 YYDKDF (reference sequence). V gave up 0 bases and J gave up 7 bases, with 16 bases separating them. In DNA form, the CDR3 reads TGTGCCACCAGCAGAGAGGGGGCATCGTACTGGGAGCAGTACTTC. Translation gives CATSREGASYWEQYF.

A single count supports this clone. The gene calls are TRBV28 and TRBJ1-2, with a tentative D call TRBD1 (6 bases). Trimming took 1 base from V and 2 from J, leaving 23 bases between them. Germline loops: CDR1 MDHEN, CDR2 SYDVKM. The CDR3 contains 19 residues. The CDR3 here is CASSLSGAGTGHLNYGYTF. CDR3 DNA: TGTGCCAGCAGTTTATCAGGGGCTGGGACCGGACATTTAAACTATGGCTACACCTTC.

This chain connects TRBV5-1 to TRBJ1-1; D gene unclear. V was pared by 2 bases and J by 1 base, with 6 bases between. The CDR3 is 13 residues long. Germline V lookup: CDR1 SGHRS, CDR2 YFSETQ. The CDR3 region is CASSFRGNTEAFF. CDR3 in DNA: TGCGCCAGCAGCTTTCGGGGGAACACTGAAGCTTTCTTT.

The rearrangement links TRBV12-3 or TRBV12-4 to TRBJ1-6; D not resolved. V lost 3 bases and J 7 bases, leaving 4 bases between the germline ends. This CDR3 spans 12 amino acids. CDR3 sequence: CASSFPNSPLHF. CDR3 nucleotides: TGTGCCAGCAGTTTCCCGAATTCACCCCTCCACTTT.

V is TRBV10-3 and J is TRBJ2-7; 7 bases agree with TRBD2. The CDR3 runs to 14 residues. Per germline, CDR1 ENHRY and CDR2 SYGVKD. The V and J ends lost 4 bases and 7 bases, in that order; junction bases with no gene match: 10. CDR3 nucleotides: TGTGCCATCAGTGGCACTAGCGACGGCCGGGAGCAGTACTTC. Residues: CAISGTSDGREQYF.

This sequence joins TRBV15 and TRBJ2-3; 7 nucleotides align to TRBD2. The CDR3 totals 17 residues. Trimming removed 5 bases from V and 2 bases from J; junction bases left unmatched: 13. CDR1 and CDR2 (germline): LNHNV, YYDKDF (reference sequence). CDR3 in amino acids: CATSPQVGLFFTDTQYF. CDR3 sequence (DNA): TGTGCCACCAGCCCACAAGTGGGACTATTCTTCACAGATACGCAGTATTTT.

V usage is TRBV24-1 and J usage is TRBJ2-2; TRBD2 agrees at 8 bases. Germline trimming cut 7 bases from V and 3 bases from J; bases unmatched to any gene: 6. CDR3 length: 15 amino acids. Germline loops: CDR1 KGHDR, CDR2 SFDVKD. CDR3 DNA sequence: TGTGCCACCAGGTCGGGAGGGCAAGACACCGGGGAGCTGTTTTTT. Translated, it gives CATRSGGQDTGELFF.

The chain links TRBV18 to TRBJ1-2; D gene uncertain. The CDR3 sequence is 13 residues long. V gave up 3 bases and J gave up 3 bases, with 8 bases separating them. The V gene's germline CDR1 is KGHSH and CDR2 LQKENI. CDR3 amino acids: CASSPMRDYGYTF. The CDR3 region has the DNA TGTGCCAGCTCACCCATGCGGGACTATGGCTACACCTTC.

This rearrangement joins TRBV5-1 to TRBJ2-7; D gene ambiguous. Trimming removed 1 base from V and 4 bases from J, with 3 bases in between. This CDR3 is built from 11 residues. Germline lookup yields CDR1 SGHRS and CDR2 YFSETQ. In nucleotides, the CDR3 is TGCGCCAGCAGCTTGCAGTACGAGCAGTACTTC. Translated: CASSLQYEQYF. Full variable domain (missing parts from reference TRBV5-1 and TRBJ2-7): KAGVTQTPRYLIKTRGQQVTLSCSPISGHRSVSWYQQTPGQGLQFLFEYFSETQRNKGNFPGRFSGRQFSNSRSEMNVSTLELGDSALYLCASSLQYEQYFGPGTRLTVT.

This chain uses TRBV19 with TRBJ1-4; D is uncertain. The germline gives CDR1 LNHDA, CDR2 SQIVND (reference sequence). V lost 2 bases and J lost 3, with 4 bases in between. The CDR3 sequence is 13 residues long. The CDR3: CASSIQANEKLFF. CDR3 nucleotides: TGTGCCAGTAGTATACAGGCTAATGAAAAACTGTTTTTT.

The rearrangement links TRBV27 to TRBJ1-1; D is undetermined. With 6 bases removed from V and 2 bases from J, the gap between germline ends came to 16 bases. The CDR3 length is 15 residues. Germline CDR1 and CDR2: MNHEY and SMNVEV (reference sequence). The CDR3 loop reads CASSRRLETNTEAFF. CDR3 in DNA: TGTGCCAGCAGCCGGAGACTCGAAACCAACACTGAAGCTTTCTTT.

CDR3 coding DNA: TGTGCCAGCAGCTTAAGAAAGGAACAGGGCGGAAACACCATATATTTT. Its translation is CASSLRKEQGGNTIYF. The chain is built from TRBV11-2 and TRBJ1-3; D might be TRBD1 (6 bases). The germline CDR1 and CDR2 sequences are SGHAT and FQNNGV. CDR3 length: 16 residues. V lost 2 bases, J lost 4 bases, and 15 bases lay in between. The full variable domain, in which reference TRBV11-2 and TRBJ1-3 provide the parts outside the CDR3, is EAGVAQSPRYKIIEKRQSVAFWCNPISGHATLYWYQQILGQGPKLLIQFQNNGVVDDSQLPKDRFSAERLKGVDSTLKIQPAKLEDSAVYLCASSLRKEQGGNTIYFGEGSWLTVV.

The chain's CDR3 is CASSESSRGTDTQYF. CDR3 in DNA: TGTGCCAGCAGTGAATCCAGCAGGGGGACAGATACGCAGTATTTT. This rearrangement joins TRBV6-1 to TRBJ2-3; TRBD1 agrees at 7 bases. CDR1 is MNHNS, CDR2 SASEGT, per germline. The CDR3 contains 15 residues. Trimming removed 2 bases from V and 3 bases from J; junction bases left unmatched: 5.

V usage is TRBV30 and J usage is TRBJ1-1; D may be TRBD1 (6 bases). Trimming stripped 3 bases from V and 7 bases from J, with 21 bases between. The CDR3 consists of 15 residues. CDR1 and CDR2 (germline): GTSNPN, SVGIG (reference sequence). Here the CDR3 DNA reads TGTGCCTGGAGCCTGTCCATCACAGGGCTAGGTGAAGCTTTCTTT. It specifies CAWSLSITGLGEAFF.

The chain links TRBV18 to TRBJ2-7; 9 nucleotides line up with TRBD1. The CDR3 spans 12 residues. Germline V lookup: CDR1 KGHSH, CDR2 LQKENI. The trim removed 11 bases at V and 2 bases at J, leaving 4 bases unmatched. CDR3 sequence: CAAGQGTYEQYF. As DNA, the CDR3 is TGTGCCGCGGGACAGGGAACCTACGAGCAGTACTTC. Variable domain in full (rest from reference TRBV18 and TRBJ2-7): NAGVMQNPRHLVRRRGQEARLRCSPMKGHSHVYWYRQLPEEGLKFMVYLQKENIIDESGMPKERFSAEFPKEGPSILRIQQVVRGDSAAYFCAAGQGTYEQYFGPGTRLTVT.

The V gene is TRBV6-2 or TRBV6-3, the J gene TRBJ2-7, with 7 bases matching TRBD1. Losses at the gene ends were 2 bases for V and 2 bases for J; bases not matched to a gene: 3. The germline CDR1 and CDR2 sequences are MNHEY and SVGEGT. The CDR3 extends over 14 amino acids. CDR3 region: CASSYTTGAYEQYF. Written as DNA, the CDR3 is TGTGCCAGCAGTTACACAACAGGGGCCTACGAGCAGTACTTC.

With respect to this clone: Other DNA sequences in this specimen translate into the identical CDR3. This chain joins TRBV12-3 or TRBV12-4 and TRBJ1-5; no clear D gene. V gave up 2 bases and J gave up 7 bases, with 6 bases separating them. The length of the CDR3 is 12 residues. The CDR3 loop is CASSLSSQPQHF. The CDR3 nucleotides read TGTGCCAGCAGTTTATCAAGCCAGCCCCAGCATTTT.

The V gene is TRBV28, the J gene TRBJ1-4, with TRBD1 matching 10 bases. The germline V gene encodes CDR1 MDHEN and CDR2 SYDVKM. Trimming at V came to 4 bases and at J to 7 bases, leaving 6 bases not matched to a gene. The CDR3 is 15 amino acids. CDR3 DNA: TGTGCCAGCAGTTCGTGGGACAGGGGAGGTGAAAAACTGTTTTTT. Translated, it gives CASSSWDRGGEKLFF.

The rearrangement links TRBV6-1 to TRBJ2-4; 10 positions agree with TRBD1. Looked up from germline, CDR1 is MNHNS and CDR2 is SASEGT. Trimming took 3 bases from V and 3 from J; bases not matched to a gene: 5. This CDR3 has 16 residues. The CDR3 region is CASSDRDRGDKNIQYF. The DNA for the CDR3 is TGTGCCAGCAGTGACCGGGACAGGGGAGACAAAAACATTCAGTACTTC.

This chain links TRBV6-6 with TRBJ2-5; possibly TRBD2 for D (5 bases). V lost 0 bases and J lost 1, with 12 bases in between. Germline assignment: CDR1 MNHNY and CDR2 SVGAGI (reference sequence). The CDR3 totals 16 residues. CDR3 residues: CASSYSDVGSQETQYF. The CDR3 nucleotides read TGTGCCAGCAGTTACTCTGATGTGGGGAGCCAAGAGACCCAGTACTTC.

The chain carries TRBV2 and TRBJ1-1; 7 positions match TRBD1. From germline, CDR1 is SNHLY and CDR2 FYNNEI. The CDR3 length is 15 residues. J gave up 3 bases and V 6 bases, and 10 bases lay outside the gene matches. The CDR3 is CASSPPGGQHTEAFF. The CDR3 coding sequence is TGTGCCAGCAGCCCTCCAGGGGGGCAACACACTGAAGCTTTCTTT.

The chain carries TRBV9 and TRBJ1-6; no clear D. The CDR3 contains 16 residues. CDR1 is SGDLS, CDR2 YYNGEE, per germline. Trimming stripped 4 bases from V and 0 bases from J, with 11 bases between. In DNA, the CDR3 is TGTGCCAGCAGCTCTGGCATTGGCTCCTATAATTCACCCCTCCACTTT. This sequence encodes CASSSGIGSYNSPLHF. The full variable domain, rest sourced from reference TRBV9 and TRBJ1-6, is DSGVTQTPKHLITATGQRVTLRCSPRSGDLSVYWYQQSLDQGLQFLIQYYNGEERAKGNILERFSAQQFPDLHSELNLSSLELGDSALYFCASSSGIGSYNSPLHFGNGTRLTVT.

The genes are TRBV27 and TRBJ1-1; TRBD1 agrees at 8 bases. This CDR3 has 15 amino acids. Trimming at V came to 7 bases and at J to 5 bases, leaving 12 bases not matched to a gene. Germline V lookup: CDR1 MNHEY, CDR2 SMNVEV (reference sequence). The CDR3 loop reads CASTTRMDRDTEAFF. CDR3 coding DNA: TGTGCCAGCACAACACGAATGGACAGGGATACTGAAGCTTTCTTT.

The CDR3 region has the DNA TGTGCCAGTAGTATAGACGAGGACAGGTTGAACACTGAAGCTTTCTTT. It translates to CASSIDEDRLNTEAFF. The chain combines TRBV19 with TRBJ1-1; 7 bases fit TRBD1. The trim removed 0 bases at V and 0 bases at J, leaving 4 bases unmatched. The CDR3 covers 16 residues. Germline assignment: CDR1 LNHDA and CDR2 SQIVND (reference sequence).